This TCR beta chain stems from a study of Graves' ophthalmopathy and Graves' hyperthyroidism. Overall study results and limits: Blood repertoires reportedly contained most expanded thyroid clonotypes above 0.001 frequency.

Germline values: CDR1 MNHNS, CDR2 SASEGT. This CDR3 region has 13 residues. V dropped 6 bases and J dropped 3 bases, with 11 bases sitting between them. This clonotype has at least ten counts. No antigen is known for it. Beta-chain TCR CDR3 regions were amplified from RNA transcripts. HTBI primers were used in a first-round RT-PCR, which preceded a second-round multiplex PCR. A single record per CDR3 protein comes from TCRdb applying MiXCR to the multiplex PCR reads. The data show hundreds of thousands of distinct CDR3 sequences, about 22% seen once. Certain patients were not enrolled. These were patients with other autoimmune diseases, uncontrolled infections, pregnancy or lactation.

Sequenced input: peripheral blood. The chain recombines TRBV6-1 with TRBJ1-1, with a possible D match to TRBD1 (5 bases). The sequence derives from a woman aged 50 to 65 with Graves' ophthalmopathy. DNA of the CDR3: TGTGCCAGCAGGGGCAGGGAGGACACTGAAGCTTTCTTT. Protein: CASRGREDTEAFF.